The 31 T cell receptor beta chains reported below all come from one sample, sequenced in a study of blood T cell repertoires in COVID-19. Here immunoSEQ multiplex PCR was the method, and the copy in TCRdb shows in-frame clones only, minus some. The sample includes 110,000 or so clones, over 65% of them seen just once. Source material: peripheral blood. These receptors were obtained from a woman in her fifties or sixties with acute or convalescent COVID-19.

The chain links TRBV29-1 to TRBJ1-1; D perhaps matches TRBD1 (6 bases). The germline V and J ends were trimmed by 1 base and 0 bases, with 6 bases remaining between them. Looked up from germline, CDR1 is SQVTM and CDR2 is ANQGSEA. The CDR3 consists of 13 residues. CDR3 in amino acids: CSVEGQVNTEAFF. The CDR3 coding sequence is TGCAGCGTTGAAGGACAGGTGAACACTGAAGCTTTCTTT.

This clone was counted a few times. The rearrangement uses TRBV7-9 and TRBJ2-1; D is ambiguous. V was trimmed by 5 bases and J by 2 bases, leaving 10 bases between them. The CDR3 consists of 14 residues. Germline CDR1 reads SEHNR; CDR2 reads FQNEAQ (reference sequence). CDR3 in DNA: TGTGCCAGCAGCCCGCACACCACCTACAATGAGCAGTTCTTC. Translated, it gives CASSPHTTYNEQFF.

V usage is TRBV24-1 and J usage is TRBJ1-5; 8 bases line up with TRBD1. V gave up 4 bases and J gave up 7 bases; unmatched junction bases: 11. This CDR3 has 16 amino acids. Per the germline V gene, CDR1 is KGHDR and CDR2 is SFDVKD. The CDR3, as DNA: TGTGCCACCAGTGACCCCGGGGCAGGGGGCAGCCAGCCCCAGCATTTT. Its protein product is CATSDPGAGGSQPQHF.

The rearrangement uses TRBV4-3 and TRBJ2-1, with 8 bases matching TRBD2. The CDR3 sequence is 18 residues long. Germline loops: CDR1 LGHNA, CDR2 YSLEER. The trim removed 0 bases at V and 0 bases at J, leaving 7 bases unmatched. CDR3 in amino acids: CASSQDPVGGGSYNEQFF. CDR3 nucleotides: TGCGCCAGCAGCCAAGATCCGGTCGGGGGGGGCTCCTACAATGAGCAGTTCTTC.

This sequence joins TRBV2 and TRBJ1-2, with a tentative D call TRBD1 (6 bases). Germline V CDR1 and CDR2: SNHLY, FYNNEI. The CDR3 contains 12 residues. V was shortened by 3 bases and J by 5 bases, with 7 bases between the two germline ends. The CDR3 DNA follows: TGTGCCAGCAGTGACAGGGGATATGGCTACACCTTC. Translated, it gives CASSDRGYGYTF.

V usage is TRBV3-1 (or the pseudogene TRBV3-2) and J usage is TRBJ2-7; D is perhaps TRBD1 (7 bases). Trimming removed 4 bases at V and 7 bases at J, with 20 bases between. Per germline, CDR1 LGHDT and CDR2 YNNKEL (reference sequence). The CDR3 has 15 amino acids. The CDR3 loop is CASSPEEGAWLEQYF. CDR3 DNA: TGTGCCAGCAGCCCAGAGGAGGGGGCCTGGTTGGAGCAGTACTTC.

This chain links TRBV19 with TRBJ2-7; 13 nucleotides agree with TRBD2. Germline CDR1 reads LNHDA; CDR2 reads SQIVND (reference sequence). The V segment lost 5 bases and the J segment 3 bases; nucleotides outside the gene matches: 7. This CDR3 spans 16 amino acids. The CDR3 DNA follows: TGTGCCAGTAGTCTACCGGGACTAGCGGGGAACTACGAGCAGTACTTC. Translated, it gives CASSLPGLAGNYEQYF.

V and J are TRBV14 and TRBJ2-2, with D maybe TRBD1 (6 bases). The CDR3 covers 14 residues. Trimming shortened V by 2 bases and J by 6 bases, and 10 bases separated the two germline ends. Germline CDR1 is SGHDN and CDR2 is FVKESK. In nucleotides, the CDR3 is TGTGCCAGCAGCCAACAAGGGGGTCCCGGGGAGCTGTTTTTT. Protein sequence: CASSQQGGPGELFF.

The chain carries TRBV7-2 and TRBJ2-7; D perhaps matches TRBD1 (5 bases). Germline CDR1 SGHTA, CDR2 FQGNSA. The CDR3 runs 14 residues. Trimming removed 1 base at V and 1 base at J, with 8 bases between. The CDR3 DNA follows: TGTGCCAGCAGCTTAGGGCCAGGGTCCTACGAGCAGTACTTC. Its translation: CASSLGPGSYEQYF. The full variable domain, in which reference TRBV7-2 and TRBJ2-7 provide the parts outside the CDR3, is GAGVSQSPSNKVTEKGKDVELRCDPISGHTALYWYRQSLGQGLEFLIYFQGNSAPDKSGLPSDRFSAERTGGSVSTLTIQRTQQEDSAVYLCASSLGPGSYEQYFGPGTRLTVT.

This chain links TRBV30 with TRBJ1-2; TRBD1 is a possible D gene (6 bases). The CDR3 has 16 amino acids. V was cut by 4 bases and J by 8 bases, with 26 bases left in between. In germline, CDR1 is GTSNPN, CDR2 SVGIG (reference sequence). CDR3 DNA: TGTGCCTGGAAAAAGACAGGTCTTTCTTTCCTCGGCGGCTACACCTTC. The encoded protein is CAWKKTGLSFLGGYTF.

The chain joins TRBV5-6 to TRBJ2-7, with D possibly matching TRBD1 (7 bases). From germline, CDR1 is SGHDT and CDR2 YYEEEE. Trimming removed 4 bases at V and 6 bases at J, with 14 bases between. This CDR3 has 13 residues. CDR3 DNA sequence: TGTGCCAGCAGCCGGAGGGACAGTTCCGAGCAGTACTTC. Translation: CASSRRDSSEQYF.

The V and J genes are TRBV29-1 and TRBJ1-2; perhaps TRBD1 as D (6 bases). This CDR3 region has 16 residues. CDR1 SQVTM and CDR2 ANQGSEA come from the germline V gene. The germline V and J ends were trimmed by 4 bases and 5 bases, with 23 bases remaining between them. The CDR3 DNA reads TGCAGCGTTGCCGAGGGGAGTCGGGACACGAGGTATGGCTACACCTTC. Encoded protein: CSVAEGSRDTRYGYTF.

The chain recombines TRBV29-1 with TRBJ2-5, with D unclear. The V end lost 1 base, the J end lost 1 base, and 7 bases lay between the germline ends. Germline V gene data show CDR1 as SQVTM and CDR2 as ANQGSEA. This CDR3 comprises 13 residues. DNA of the CDR3: TGCAGCGTTGAAGGGCGGCTCCAAGAGACCCAGTACTTC. Translation: CSVEGRLQETQYF.

This sequence joins TRBV24-1 and TRBJ2-2; 9 nucleotides match TRBD2. Unmatched junction bases numbered 4, after V lost 0 bases and J lost 0 bases. This CDR3 is built from 18 residues. Germline CDR1 reads KGHDR; CDR2 reads SFDVKD. CDR3 in amino acids: CATSDLPGLAANTGELFF. CDR3 DNA sequence: TGTGCCACCAGTGATTTGCCGGGACTAGCAGCGAACACCGGGGAGCTGTTTTTT.

Notes on this clone: An end of the junction does not agree with germline; a read error may underlie this. This chain uses TRBV7-7 with TRBJ2-5; 8 nucleotides align to TRBD1. The germline V gene has CDR1 SSHAT and CDR2 FNYEAQ (reference sequence). The CDR3 extends over 19 amino acids. CDR3 sequence (DNA): TGTGCTAGCAGCCGCTACCGCCCCTTCTCAGACAGGGGTCAAGAGACCCAGTACTTC. Protein sequence: CASSRYRPFSDRGQETQYF.

The chain combines TRBV30 with TRBJ1-5; D gene unclear. In germline, CDR1 is GTSNPN, CDR2 SVGIG (reference sequence). V dropped 3 bases and J dropped 1 base, with 10 bases sitting between them. The CDR3 contains 14 residues. The CDR3 DNA is TGTGCCTGGAGCCCGGGAGTCAGCAATCAGCCCCAGCATTTT. Translated, it gives CAWSPGVSNQPQHF.

The rearrangement links TRBV5-6 to TRBJ1-4; D not certain. CDR3 length equals 12 residues. Germline CDR1 reads SGHDT; CDR2 reads YYEEEE. V lost 1 base and J 7 bases, leaving 5 bases between the germline ends. The CDR3 DNA reads as TGTGCCAGCAGCTTGCTGGCTGAAAAACTGTTTTTT. Its protein product is CASSLLAEKLFF. The whole variable domain, filled in from reference TRBV5-6 and TRBJ1-4, reads DAGVTQSPTHLIKTRGQQVTLRCSPKSGHDTVSWYQQALGQGPQFIFQYYEEEERQRGNFPDRFSGHQFPNYSSELNVNALLLGDSALYLCASSLLAEKLFFGSGTQLSVL.

The chain employs TRBV7-9 and TRBJ1-1; D uncertain. V lost 1 base to trimming and J lost 3 bases, with 9 bases between them. This CDR3 spans 14 amino acids. Germline lookup yields CDR1 SEHNR and CDR2 FQNEAQ (reference sequence). The CDR3 region has the DNA TGTGCCAGCAGCTTAGTAGGAGCCGACACTGAAGCTTTCTTT. Its protein is CASSLVGADTEAFF.

The chain is built from TRBV18 and TRBJ1-2; 8 bases agree with TRBD1. V gave up 5 bases and J gave up 2 bases; unmatched junction bases: 4. CDR1 is KGHSH, CDR2 LQKENI, per germline. The CDR3 has 14 amino acids. The CDR3 protein is CASSEDRVNYGYTF. Written as DNA, the CDR3 is TGTGCCAGCTCAGAGGACAGGGTAAACTATGGCTACACCTTC.

A single count supports this clone. The chain has TRBV30 and TRBJ2-7; the D gene is possibly TRBD2 (6 bases). The V gene's germline CDR1 is GTSNPN and CDR2 SVGIG (reference sequence). The V gene lost 0 bases and the J gene lost 6 bases, with 15 bases spanning the gap. The CDR3 covers 14 residues. CDR3 sequence: CAWSVLNGGGEQYF. The CDR3 nucleotides read TGTGCCTGGAGTGTACTGAACGGGGGAGGCGAGCAGTACTTC.

The chain joins TRBV28 to TRBJ1-6; D not certain. This CDR3 is built from 12 residues. Trimming stripped 6 bases from V and 8 bases from J, with 8 bases between. Germline values: CDR1 MDHEN, CDR2 SYDVKM. The chain's CDR3 is CASSQLDSPLHF. The DNA for the CDR3 is TGTGCCAGCAGCCAACTTGATTCACCCCTCCACTTT.

V gene TRBV7-2 combines with J gene TRBJ2-1, with TRBD2 matching over 11 bases. CDR3 size: 16 residues. From germline, CDR1 is SGHTA and CDR2 FQGNSA. V gave up 3 bases and J gave up 3 bases; unmatched junction bases: 4. The chain's CDR3 is CASSFTSGSVYNEQFF. The CDR3 nucleotides are TGTGCCAGCAGCTTTACTAGCGGGAGTGTCTACAATGAGCAGTTCTTC.

CDR3 in DNA: TGTGCCACCAGCAGAGAGCCGGGGACAGGCGAGCAGTACTTC. Residues: CATSREPGTGEQYF. The chain joins TRBV15 to TRBJ2-7; TRBD1 agrees at 8 bases. Germline V gives CDR1 LNHNV, CDR2 YYDKDF (reference sequence). V was pared by 0 bases and J by 6 bases, with 4 bases of the junction left unmatched. The length of the CDR3 is 14 residues.

This clone was picked up a small number of times. This chain uses TRBV23-1 with TRBJ1-1, with D hard to call. TRBV23-1 is an ORF, with its function uncertain. With 1 base removed from V and 3 bases from J, the gap between germline ends came to 15 bases. The CDR3 has 16 residues. The CDR3 region is CASSQFSHFVDTEAFF. The CDR3 DNA is TGCGCCAGCAGTCAATTCTCGCACTTTGTCGACACTGAAGCTTTCTTT.

The chain couples TRBV7-2 to TRBJ2-7; 7 nucleotides line up with TRBD2. The CDR3 length is 15 residues. J lost 6 bases, V lost 1 base, and 9 bases had no gene match. Germline V gene data show CDR1 as SGHTA and CDR2 as FQGNSA. The CDR3 spells CASSLVTGTNVEQYF. DNA of the CDR3: TGTGCCAGCAGCTTAGTGACCGGGACTAACGTCGAGCAGTACTTC. Based on the CDR3 plus reference TRBV7-2 and TRBJ2-7, the full variable domain is GAGVSQSPSNKVTEKGKDVELRCDPISGHTALYWYRQSLGQGLEFLIYFQGNSAPDKSGLPSDRFSAERTGGSVSTLTIQRTQQEDSAVYLCASSLVTGTNVEQYFGPGTRLTVT.

The V call is TRBV14, the J call TRBJ2-5, with 10 bases fitting TRBD1. Germline CDR1 reads SGHDN; CDR2 reads FVKESK. The CDR3 length is 15 residues. V shed 4 bases and J 4 bases; nucleotides not matched to a gene: 6. The CDR3 loop reads CASSLFRDRGETQYF. The CDR3 DNA reads as TGTGCCAGCAGCCTCTTCCGGGACAGGGGAGAGACCCAGTACTTC.

This rearrangement joins TRBV28 to TRBJ2-2, with D possibly matching TRBD1 (5 bases). CDR1 MDHEN and CDR2 SYDVKM come from the germline V gene. The CDR3 consists of 13 residues. The CDR3 loop is CASPDRSTGELFF. In DNA, the CDR3 is TGTGCTTCCCCTGACAGATCCACCGGGGAGCTGTTTTTT.

V is TRBV7-2 and J is TRBJ2-7, with 7 bases that match TRBD1. V trimming: 3 bases; J trimming: 4 bases; junction bases outside the gene matches: 15. CDR3 length: 17 amino acids. The germline V gene encodes CDR1 SGHTA and CDR2 FQGNSA. CDR3 in amino acids: CASSLQSQGSSAYEQYF. The CDR3 nucleotides are TGTGCCAGCAGCTTGCAGTCACAGGGGAGCTCCGCTTACGAGCAGTACTTC.

The chain couples TRBV7-9 to TRBJ2-1; D gene unclear. The CDR3 consists of 14 residues. Germline V gives CDR1 SEHNR, CDR2 FQNEAQ (reference sequence). Deletions cut 0 bases from V and 2 bases from J, with 5 bases between. The CDR3 protein is CASSLASTYNEQFF. CDR3 sequence (DNA): TGTGCCAGCAGCTTAGCTTCAACCTACAATGAGCAGTTCTTC.

The V and J genes are TRBV24-1 and TRBJ2-1; 9 nucleotides agree with TRBD2. The CDR3 totals 16 residues. Germline loops: CDR1 KGHDR, CDR2 SFDVKD. The J segment lost 2 bases and the V segment lost 4 bases, leaving 5 bases of the junction unmatched. CDR3: CATSEPAGGPYNEQFF. In nucleotides, the CDR3 is TGTGCCACCAGTGAACCCGCGGGGGGGCCCTACAATGAGCAGTTCTTC.

This rearrangement joins TRBV5-1 to TRBJ2-2; TRBD2 matches 12 bases. J was trimmed by 6 bases and V by 3 bases; bases with no gene match: 9. Germline CDR1 SGHRS, CDR2 YFSETQ. The CDR3 covers 17 residues. In DNA, the CDR3 is TGCGCCAGCAGCTCATGGACTAGCGGGACCGCTTCCGGGGAGCTGTTTTTT. Its protein product is CASSSWTSGTASGELFF.